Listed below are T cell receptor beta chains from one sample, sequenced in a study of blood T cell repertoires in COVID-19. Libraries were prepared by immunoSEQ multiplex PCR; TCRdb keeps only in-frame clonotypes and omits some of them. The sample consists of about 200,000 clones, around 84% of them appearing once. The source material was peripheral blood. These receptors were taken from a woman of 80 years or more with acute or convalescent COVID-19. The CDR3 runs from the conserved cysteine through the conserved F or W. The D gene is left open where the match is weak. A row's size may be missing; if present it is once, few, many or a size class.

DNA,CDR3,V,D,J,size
TGTGCCAGCAGCTTAGAACCAACGGGACTCCAAAAATTATTCCCCGGGGAGCTGTTTTTT,CASSLEPTGLQKLFPGELFF,TRBV11-3,-,TRBJ2-2,once
TGCGCCAGCAGTGACCAGGGTTCCGGAAACACCATATATTTT,CASSDQGSGNTIYF,TRBV5-1,-,TRBJ1-3,-
TGTGCCTGGACGGGACAAATTACCGGGGAGCTGTTTTTT,CAWTGQITGELFF,TRBV30,-,TRBJ2-2,few
TGTGCCAGTAAGGAAAGCGGGAGGGCCGATGAGCAGTTCTTC,CASKESGRADEQFF,TRBV6-5,TRBD2,TRBJ2-1,-
TGTGCCAGTAATCCTAGCTCCTACAATGAGCAGTTCTTC,CASNPSSYNEQFF,TRBV19,-,TRBJ2-1,-
TGTGCCAGCAGCGGAGGAGGGACAGGCAAACCCTCTGGAAACACCATATATTTT,CASSGGGTGKPSGNTIYF,TRBV9,TRBD1,TRBJ1-3,-
TGTGCCAGTAGTATGGGTCGGGTCTACAATGAGCAGTTCTTC,CASSMGRVYNEQFF,TRBV19,-,TRBJ2-1,-
TGCGCCAGCAGCCAAGAAAGAGGGGGAGCGTCAACCTACAATGAGCAGTTCTTC,CASSQERGGASTYNEQFF,TRBV4-3,-,TRBJ2-1,-
TGTGCCAGCAGTTACCCACTAGCGGGAGGCCGCCGCTACGAGCAGTACTTC,CASSYPLAGGRRYEQYF,TRBV6-2/TRBV6-3,TRBD2,TRBJ2-7,few
TGTGCCAGTAGTATCACCGGGACACAGGCTGGCTACACCTTC,CASSITGTQAGYTF,TRBV19,-,TRBJ1-2,-
TGTGCCAGCAGTCCCCGGGAGCCCCTAACCATCCAGTACTTC,CASSPREPLTIQYF,TRBV27,-,TRBJ2-5,-
TGTGCCTGGAGCGCCGGGACAGGGGGCTTTGTGCATGGCTACACCTTC,CAWSAGTGGFVHGYTF,TRBV30,TRBD1,TRBJ1-2,few
TGTGCCAGCAGCCAAGAGTCCAGGGTCACCGGGGAGCTGTTTTTT,CASSQESRVTGELFF,TRBV3-1/TRBV3-2,-,TRBJ2-2,few
TGTGCCAGCAGCTTAATGGTGGGACTAGTACACGAGCAGTACTTC,CASSLMVGLVHEQYF,TRBV7-2,TRBD2,TRBJ2-7,-
TGTGCCAGCAGCTTAGTTGCGGGACAGGGGGCCCCGTTAAACTATGGCTACACCTTC,CASSLVAGQGAPLNYGYTF,TRBV7-9,TRBD1,TRBJ1-2,-
TGTGCCAGCACTCCATACGCCGGACAGGGAGGTGGGGCCAACGTCCTGACTTTC,CASTPYAGQGGGANVLTF,TRBV27,TRBD1,TRBJ2-6,-
TGTGCCAGCAGGTCCAGGGGGGCCACAGGGAACTATGGCTACACCTTC,CASRSRGATGNYGYTF,TRBV7-9,TRBD1,TRBJ1-2,-
TGCGCCAGCAGCCAGCACATAGGGGACTATGGCTACACCTTC,CASSQHIGDYGYTF,TRBV4-1,-,TRBJ1-2,-
TGTGCCAGCAGCGTAGTAGCGGCCCCCGTTTACGAGCAGTACTTC,CASSVVAAPVYEQYF,TRBV9,-,TRBJ2-7,-